This T cell receptor beta chain was identified in a study of CD8 T cells in Susac syndrome. The length of the CDR3 is 17 residues. A quantity of about 0.5 to 1 ug RNA underwent reverse transcription using random hexamers. TCRdb reprocessed the immunoSEQ multiplex PCR reads with MiXCR, giving one entry per CDR3 protein. Of about 280,000 distinct CDR3 sequences in the sample, around 83% were seen once. The J gene is TRBJ2-3, the V gene TRBV21-1; the table's D call TRBD2 went unverified against the DNA. TRBV21-1 is assigned pseudogene status. Sequencing was performed on CD8+ T cells from PBMCs. This TCR came from a human donor with multiple sclerosis. CDR3 coding DNA: TGTGCCAGCAGCAAAGAGGGCGGACTAGCGGGCGCAGATACGCAGTATTTT. The encoded protein is CASSKEGGLAGADTQYF.